The sample holds a few counts of the clone carrying this T cell receptor (beta chain). Its cognate antigen is unknown. The sample belongs to a study of post-analysis software for immune sequencing data. TCR beta cDNA libraries included unique molecular identifiers. TCRdb called the PCR reads again in MiXCR, with one record for every CDR3 protein. In the table there are 600,000 to 750,000 distinct CDR3 sequences, around 60% of which are singletons. Germline V gives CDR1 SGHRS, CDR2 YFSETQ. With V trimmed by 1 base and J by 3 bases, 10 bases remained unmatched. The CDR3 contains 17 residues. Whole-study findings and limits: Controls showed significantly higher normalized Chao1 diversity than did multiple sclerosis patients. TRBV5-6, TRBV5-1 and TRBV20-1 belonged to a set of a handful of TRBV segments that were more frequent in patients than controls.

V is TRBV5-1 and J is TRBJ2-7; 10 bases agree with TRBD2. The sequencing sample was made of blood. The source of this sequence is a girl aged 2 to 9 with multiple sclerosis. The CDR3 nucleotides read TGCGCCAGCAGCTTGACGCCCCCGGCTAGCGGGAGCTACGAGCAGTACTTC. It encodes CASSLTPPASGSYEQYF.